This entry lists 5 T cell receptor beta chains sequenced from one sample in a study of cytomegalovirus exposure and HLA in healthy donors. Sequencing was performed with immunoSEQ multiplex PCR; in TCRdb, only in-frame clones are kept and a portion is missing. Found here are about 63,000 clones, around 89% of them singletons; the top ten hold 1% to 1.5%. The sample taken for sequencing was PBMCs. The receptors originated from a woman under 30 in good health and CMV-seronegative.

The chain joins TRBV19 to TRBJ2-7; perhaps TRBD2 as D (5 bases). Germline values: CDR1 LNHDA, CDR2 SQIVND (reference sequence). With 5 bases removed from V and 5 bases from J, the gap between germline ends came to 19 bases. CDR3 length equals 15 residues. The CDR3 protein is CASSPLAGVLHEQYF. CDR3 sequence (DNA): TGTGCCAGTAGTCCTCTGGCCGGGGTACTTCACGAGCAGTACTTC.

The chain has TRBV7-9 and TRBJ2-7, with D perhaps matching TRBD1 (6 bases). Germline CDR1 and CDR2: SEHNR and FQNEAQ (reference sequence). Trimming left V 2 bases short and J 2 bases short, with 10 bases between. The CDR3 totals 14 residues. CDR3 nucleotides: TGTGCCAGCAGCTTATCCGACAGGACCTACGAGCAGTACTTC. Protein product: CASSLSDRTYEQYF.

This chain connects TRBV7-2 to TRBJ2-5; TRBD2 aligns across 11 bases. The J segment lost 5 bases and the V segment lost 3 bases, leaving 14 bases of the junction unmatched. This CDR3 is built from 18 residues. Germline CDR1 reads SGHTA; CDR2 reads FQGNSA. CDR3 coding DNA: TGTGCCAGCAGCTTCGACCTAGCGGGGGGATTAGATGTGGAGACCCAGTACTTC. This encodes CASSFDLAGGLDVETQYF.

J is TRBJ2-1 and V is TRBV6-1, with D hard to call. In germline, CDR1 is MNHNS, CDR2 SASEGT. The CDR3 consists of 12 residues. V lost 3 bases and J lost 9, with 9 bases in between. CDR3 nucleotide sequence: TGTGCCAGCAGTGACGGGTACGGTGAGCAGTTCTTC. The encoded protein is CASSDGYGEQFF.

DNA of the CDR3: TGTGCCAGCAGCTCCCCGAATAGCGAGCAGTACTTC. Its protein is CASSSPNSEQYF. This chain uses TRBV5-4 with TRBJ2-7; D gene unclear. Germline CDR1 SGHNT, CDR2 YYREEE (reference sequence). The CDR3 contains 12 residues. With 3 bases removed from V and 6 bases from J, the gap between germline ends came to 10 bases.